Below, 16 T cell receptor beta chains from the same sample are listed, as sequenced in a study of T cells in women clearing cervical HPV infection (dated by TCRdb to between 2017 and 2018). Library generation was performed with the immunoSEQ multiplex PCR assay. The table was pulled from immuneACCESS by TCRdb, which kept in-frame rearrangements only. Such tables lose some clones; where checked, under half of the loss comes from unresolved V genes, and the rest has no known cause. The table kept for this sample lists 30,000 to 40,000 clones. Clones ranked in the top ten supply 7% to 7.5% of the sample. Material: blood buffy coat. These receptors were collected from a woman aged 18 to 75 with a cervical HPV16 infection that either progressed to CIN3+ or cleared (not recorded which).

Concerning this clone: The read terminates 3 residues ahead of where the CDR3 ends, so the germline J gene completes it. The V call is TRBV7-2, the J call TRBJ1-2; 7 positions match TRBD1. With 8 bases clipped from V and 1 base from J, the junction kept 7 bases outside the gene matches. The CDR3 extends over 14 amino acids. Germline CDR1 is SGHTA and CDR2 is FQGNSA. The CDR3 sequence is CASEAGGNNYGYTF. The sequenced CDR3 bases are TGTGCCAGCGAGGCAGGGGGAAATAACTATGGC.

Concerning this clone itself: The CDR3 end is not reached by the read, which stops 3 residues before it; the germline J gene fills it in. J is TRBJ2-7 and V is TRBV20-1; D remains ambiguous. Deletions cut 8 bases from V and 2 bases from J, with 10 bases between. The CDR3 runs 11 residues. Germline CDR1 and CDR2: DFQATT and SNEGSKA (reference sequence). Incomplete CDR3 DNA: TGCAGTCCTATACAACCCTACGAG. It is translated as CSPIQPYE. The full CDR3 is CSPIQPYEQYF.

Concerning this clone itself: The read comes to an end 3 residues before the CDR3 does, leaving the germline J gene to fill in the end. This chain links TRBV9 with TRBJ2-2, with 8 bases that match TRBD1. J lost 4 bases, V lost 2 bases, and 4 bases had no gene match. Germline values: CDR1 SGDLS, CDR2 YYNGEE. The CDR3 is 15 amino acids. The CDR3 sequence: CASSVRGLGTGELFF. The sequenced CDR3 bases are TGTGCCAGCAGCGTCAGGGGGCTAGGCACCGGGGAG.

Of note for this clone: The read gets to within 3 residues of the CDR3 end, and the germline J gene fills in the rest. The gene calls are TRBV29-1 and TRBJ1-6; no clear D. CDR3 length: 13 amino acids. Trimming left V 6 bases short and J 8 bases short, with 14 bases between. The V gene's germline CDR1 is SQVTM and CDR2 ANQGSEA. Partial CDR3 DNA: TGCAGCGTAGGGTTGGACGGGGATTCACCC. Its protein is CSVGLDGDSP. The full CDR3 protein is CSVGLDGDSPLHF.

About this clone itself: The DNA ends 3 residues before the CDR3 does, and the rest of the CDR3 is filled in from the germline J gene. The J gene is TRBJ2-3, the V gene TRBV5-1; D remains ambiguous. Germline CDR1 is SGHRS and CDR2 is YFSETQ. The CDR3 runs to 14 residues. The sequenced CDR3 bases are TGCGCCAGCAGCTTGGAGGGCCACAATCAGCCG. Protein: CASSLEGHNQP. The CDR3 reads in full as CASSLEGHNQPQYF.

About this clone itself: The read falls 3 residues short of the CDR3 end, and the missing part is taken from the germline J gene. The chain recombines TRBV29-1 with TRBJ2-1, with 11 bases matching TRBD1. The junction had 3 bases not matched to a gene; V was cut back by 6 bases and J by 8 bases. Germline V gene lookup returns CDR1 SQVTM and CDR2 ANQGSEA. The CDR3 covers 12 residues. The CDR3 sequence: CSVDRGLDEQFF. Partial CDR3 DNA: TGCAGCGTGGACAGGGGGCTAGATGAG.

Of note for this clone: The CDR3 end lies 3 residues beyond the end of the read and is filled in from the germline J gene. The rearrangement uses TRBV19 and TRBJ2-1; tentatively, D is TRBD1 (6 bases). V was cut by 4 bases and J by 0 bases, with 10 bases left in between. The CDR3 length is 15 residues. Germline V gene data show CDR1 as LNHDA and CDR2 as SQIVND (reference sequence). CDR3 protein: CASSTGTYSYNEQFF. The part of the CDR3 DNA that was read is TGTGCCAGTAGTACCGGGACATACTCCTACAATGAG.

In the case of this clone: Read sequence stops 3 residues before the CDR3 end, and the germline J gene provides the missing end. This chain uses TRBV20-1 with TRBJ1-1, with TRBD1 matching over 7 bases. J lost 6 bases, V lost 3 bases, and 4 bases had no gene match. This CDR3 region has 12 residues. The germline V gene has CDR1 DFQATT and CDR2 SNEGSKA (reference sequence). The covered CDR3 bases are TGCAGTGCTAGCCAGGGGGTCTCTGAA. As protein: CSASQGVSE. The full-length CDR3 reads as CSASQGVSEAFF.

Worth noting for this clone: The read gets to within 3 residues of the CDR3 end, and the germline J gene fills in the rest. This chain links TRBV11-2 with TRBJ1-4, with unresolved D. V shed 0 bases and J shed 10 bases, with 9 bases lying between them. The length of the CDR3 is 13 residues. Germline lookup yields CDR1 SGHAT and CDR2 FQNNGV. The part of the CDR3 DNA that was read is TGTGCCAGCAGCTTAGAGTCGTCAGGAAAA. Translation: CASSLESSGK. The entire CDR3 sequence reads CASSLESSGKLFF.

Regarding this clone: The read is 3 residues too short to cover the CDR3 end, so that end is filled in from the germline J gene. The chain has TRBV5-4 and TRBJ2-5, with 8 bases that match TRBD2. The junction had 7 bases not matched to a gene; V was cut back by 2 bases and J by 4 bases. Germline V gene lookup returns CDR1 SGHNT and CDR2 YYREEE (reference sequence). This CDR3 region has 15 residues. CDR3: CASSLQTSGGETQYF. The DNA read from the CDR3 is TGTGCCAGCAGCTTACAAACAAGCGGGGGAGAGACC.

About this clone itself: The read ends 3 residues shy of where the CDR3 ends; the end is completed using the germline J gene. The chain couples TRBV5-1 to TRBJ1-1; TRBD1 is a possible D gene (6 bases). This CDR3 has 13 residues. Germline V gene sequence: CDR1 SGHRS, CDR2 YFSETQ. The DNA read from the CDR3 is TGCGCCAGCAGCAGTACAGGGCCAGGGGAA. Translated, it gives CASSSTGPGE. The complete CDR3 protein is CASSSTGPGEAFF.

In regard to this clone: The DNA ends 3 residues before the CDR3 does, and the rest of the CDR3 is filled in from the germline J gene. The gene calls are TRBV5-5 and TRBJ1-1; 8 nucleotides align to TRBD1. The V gene's germline CDR1 is SGHKS and CDR2 YYEKEE (reference sequence). This CDR3 has 15 amino acids. V gave up 3 bases and J gave up 1 base; unmatched junction bases: 5. Incomplete CDR3 DNA: TGTGCCAGCAGCTGGGGACAGGCGACGAACACTGAA. It codes for CASSWGQATNTE. The entire CDR3 reads CASSWGQATNTEAFF.

To note about this clone: The read stops 3 residues short of the end of the CDR3; the missing end is completed from the germline J gene. The rearrangement uses TRBV20-1 and TRBJ2-1; D is possibly TRBD2 (6 bases). The CDR3 consists of 16 residues. Trimming removed 5 bases at V and 3 bases at J, with 20 bases between. Germline V gene lookup returns CDR1 DFQATT and CDR2 SNEGSKA (reference sequence). The CDR3 loop reads CSAEVAERNHYNEQFF. The CDR3 bases that were read are TGCAGTGCTGAGGTAGCGGAGAGGAACCACTACAATGAG.

Note on this clone: The read falls 3 residues short of the CDR3 end, and the missing part is taken from the germline J gene. This chain joins TRBV11-2 and TRBJ1-5, with D perhaps matching TRBD1 (6 bases). Trimming pared 5 bases from V and 3 bases from J, leaving 11 bases between. The CDR3 runs to 14 residues. The germline V gene has CDR1 SGHAT and CDR2 FQNNGV. Partial CDR3 DNA: TGTGCCAGCAGCCCTGGACAGTTCAATCAGCCC. Encoded protein: CASSPGQFNQP. The full-length CDR3 reads as CASSPGQFNQPQHF.

About this clone itself: Read coverage stops 3 residues before the CDR3 terminus; the germline J gene supplies the remainder. The chain couples TRBV2 to TRBJ1-6, with D perhaps matching TRBD1 (5 bases). From germline, CDR1 is SNHLY and CDR2 FYNNEI. V gave up 7 bases and J gave up 9 bases, with 16 bases separating them. The CDR3 has 14 residues. Here the CDR3 reads CASIQGAGRSPLHF. The CDR3 DNA, read in part, is TGTGCCAGCATCCAGGGAGCAGGACGTTCACCC.

Worth noting for this clone: The read gets to within 3 residues of the CDR3 end, and the germline J gene fills in the rest. This sample also contains other DNA sequences that code for the same CDR3. The genes are TRBV6-2 or TRBV6-3 and TRBJ1-1, with D tentatively TRBD1 (6 bases). Germline CDR1 and CDR2: MNHEY and SVGEGT. The V and J ends lost 0 bases and 4 bases respectively, with 9 bases between them. CDR3 size: 14 residues. CDR3 bases read: TGTGCCAGCAGTTACTCCAGAGGGGGCACTGAA. It codes for CASSYSRGGTE. The complete CDR3 reads CASSYSRGGTEAFF.